Listed here are 26 T cell receptor beta chains from one sample, sequenced in a study of cytomegalovirus exposure and HLA in healthy donors. Primers: 60 Vbeta forward and 13 Jbeta reverse. Method: immunoSEQ multiplex PCR; TCRdb's copy keeps in-frame clones and lacks some. Of some 130,000 clones in the sample, about 80% are singletons; the top ten hold 2.5% to 3.5%. The sequenced material came from PBMCs. The source of these receptors is a male donor in good health and CMV-seronegative.

The chain couples TRBV7-2 to TRBJ1-2; 8 nucleotides line up with TRBD1. Germline loops: CDR1 SGHTA, CDR2 FQGNSA. V was clipped by 1 base and J by 5 bases; unmatched bases: 6. The CDR3 is 15 amino acids. The CDR3 here is CASSLGATGDYGYTF. The CDR3 bases are TGTGCCAGCAGCTTAGGGGCGACAGGGGATTATGGCTACACCTTC.

The chain carries TRBV7-6 and TRBJ2-1; D may be TRBD2 (6 bases). Germline V gene lookup returns CDR1 SGHVS and CDR2 FNYEAQ. Trimming removed 1 base from V and 7 bases from J, with 20 bases in between. This CDR3 has 17 amino acids. The CDR3 region has the DNA TGTGCCAGCAGCTTAGTCTGGGGCGGGATGGCCGGGAATGAGCAGTTCTTC. This sequence encodes CASSLVWGGMAGNEQFF.

The gene calls are TRBV2 and TRBJ2-7; 7 bases are shared with TRBD1. Germline CDR1 and CDR2: SNHLY and FYNNEI. Germline trimming cut 7 bases from V and 3 bases from J; bases unmatched to any gene: 6. This CDR3 is built from 13 residues. The CDR3 protein is CASTGTADYEQYF. CDR3 DNA sequence: TGTGCCAGCACCGGGACAGCAGACTACGAGCAGTACTTC.

Only a few counts were recorded for this clone. The chain is built from TRBV7-9 and TRBJ2-3; 9 bases agree with TRBD2. In germline, CDR1 is SEHNR, CDR2 FQNEAQ (reference sequence). The CDR3 length is 16 residues. After removal of 5 bases from V and 1 base from J, the junction contained 7 bases not matched to a gene. The CDR3 spells CASSPWTSVRTDTQYF. As DNA, the CDR3 is TGTGCCAGCAGCCCCTGGACTAGCGTACGCACAGATACGCAGTATTTT.

This sequence joins TRBV10-2 and TRBJ2-5; D is perhaps TRBD2 (6 bases). V was clipped by 10 bases and J by 2 bases, with 14 bases between them. CDR3 length: 13 residues. From germline, CDR1 is WSHSY and CDR2 SAAADI. The CDR3 DNA sequence: TGCGCCACGAGGGACTGGGGGCAAGAGACCCAGTACTTC. It specifies CATRDWGQETQYF.

The chain couples TRBV7-8 to TRBJ2-7; 14 bases line up with TRBD2. This CDR3 contains 16 residues. Germline lookup yields CDR1 SGHVS and CDR2 FQNEAQ. V trimming: 5 bases; J trimming: 0 bases; junction bases outside the gene matches: 3. The CDR3 DNA reads TGTGCCAGCAGCGCGGGACTAGCGGGAGCCTCCTACGAGCAGTACTTC. It yields the protein CASSAGLAGASYEQYF.

The rearrangement uses TRBV27 and TRBJ1-4; 7 nucleotides line up with TRBD1. J was trimmed by 8 bases and V by 5 bases; bases with no gene match: 11. The CDR3 has 15 amino acids. Germline CDR1 reads MNHEY; CDR2 reads SMNVEV (reference sequence). CDR3: CASSPPGQFNEKLFF. The CDR3 nucleotides are TGTGCCAGCAGTCCCCCGGGACAGTTTAACGAAAAACTGTTTTTT.

This chain connects TRBV5-4 to TRBJ2-7, with 10 bases fitting TRBD1. Trimming removed 0 bases from V and 7 bases from J; junction bases left unmatched: 4. CDR3 length: 14 amino acids. Germline assignment: CDR1 SGHNT and CDR2 YYREEE (reference sequence). In DNA form, the CDR3 reads TGTGCCAGCAGCTTGGGACAGGGGGCCGATGAGCAGTACTTC. Its protein product is CASSLGQGADEQYF.

This chain connects TRBV25-1 to TRBJ1-2; D not resolved. V gave up 1 base and J gave up 7 bases, with 13 bases separating them. CDR3 length equals 14 residues. CDR1 and CDR2 (germline): MGHDK, SYGVNS. The CDR3 is CASSESHTLFGYTF. The CDR3 bases are TGTGCCAGCAGTGAATCTCACACCCTCTTTGGCTACACCTTC.

The rearrangement joins TRBV4-2 to TRBJ2-5, with D possibly TRBD2 on 6 matching bases. This CDR3 is built from 16 residues. With 0 bases removed from V and 11 bases from J, the gap between germline ends came to 22 bases. In germline, CDR1 is LGHNA, CDR2 YNFKEQ. DNA of the CDR3: TGTGCCAGCAGCCAAGATGTCGGCAGGGACTTCTTAGCACAGTACTTC. This sequence encodes CASSQDVGRDFLAQYF.

The V and J genes are TRBV28 and TRBJ2-1; 10 nucleotides agree with TRBD1. The CDR3 sequence is 15 residues long. V shed 6 bases, J shed 4 bases, and the junction held 6 bases outside the gene matches. Germline V gene data show CDR1 as MDHEN and CDR2 as SYDVKM. CDR3 protein: CASRRDRGLYNEQFF. The CDR3 DNA reads as TGTGCCAGCAGACGGGACAGGGGACTTTACAATGAGCAGTTCTTC.

Comment on this clone: At one boundary the junction diverges from the germline segment, which might be a read error. The V and J genes are TRBV10-3 and TRBJ2-4, with 7 bases matching TRBD1. Germline lookup yields CDR1 ENHRY and CDR2 SYGVKD. The CDR3 runs 15 residues. The CDR3, as DNA: TGTGCCATCAGTGAGTTAAAGGGGGCCAAAAACAGTCAGTACTTC. It encodes CAISELKGAKNSQYF.

The chain has TRBV18 and TRBJ1-2, with 7 bases aligning to TRBD1. From germline, CDR1 is KGHSH and CDR2 LQKENI. J gave up 8 bases and V 5 bases, and 8 bases lay outside the gene matches. The CDR3 extends over 13 amino acids. The CDR3 protein is CASSSTGSDGYTF. The CDR3 bases are TGTGCCAGCTCATCGACAGGGTCCGACGGCTACACCTTC. Together with reference TRBV18 and TRBJ1-2, the CDR3 gives the full variable domain: NAGVMQNPRHLVRRRGQEARLRCSPMKGHSHVYWYRQLPEEGLKFMVYLQKENIIDESGMPKERFSAEFPKEGPSILRIQQVVRGDSAAYFCASSSTGSDGYTFGSGTRLTVV.

V is TRBV29-1 and J is TRBJ1-2; 9 bases align to TRBD1. Per the germline V gene, CDR1 is SQVTM and CDR2 is ANQGSEA. V lost 4 bases and J lost 2; bases outside the gene matches: 2. The CDR3 has 13 residues. In DNA form, the CDR3 reads TGCAGCGTTGGGGGGACAGGGAACTATGGCTACACCTTC. Its protein product is CSVGGTGNYGYTF.

The chain carries TRBV6-5 and TRBJ2-7; 7 nucleotides line up with TRBD2. This CDR3 region has 15 residues. Looked up from germline, CDR1 is MNHEY and CDR2 is SVGAGI. V trimming: 2 bases; J trimming: 1 base; junction bases outside the gene matches: 5. In nucleotides, the CDR3 is TGTGCCAGCAGTTACGCGGGAGACTCTTCCTACGAGCAGTACTTC. This gives the protein CASSYAGDSSYEQYF.

This sequence joins TRBV6-4 and TRBJ2-3, with 12 bases identical to TRBD2. The germline V gene has CDR1 MRHNA and CDR2 SNTAGT. The CDR3 contains 19 residues. V lost 0 bases, J lost 3 bases, and 10 bases stayed unmatched. Here the CDR3 reads CASSDSILSSGRGTDTQYF. Here the CDR3 DNA reads TGTGCCAGCAGTGACTCGATCTTGTCTAGCGGGAGGGGGACAGATACGCAGTATTTT.

This clone was seen a few times. V and J are TRBV5-6 and TRBJ2-7, with 9 bases fitting TRBD1. Trimming removed 0 bases from V and 1 base from J; junction bases left unmatched: 8. From germline, CDR1 is SGHDT and CDR2 YYEEEE. CDR3 size: 17 residues. DNA for the CDR3: TGTGCCAGCAGCTTGGCCGGACAGGGGCCCGGATCCTACGAGCAGTACTTC. It encodes CASSLAGQGPGSYEQYF.

The V and J genes are TRBV28 and TRBJ1-6; 7 bases match TRBD1. The germline V gene has CDR1 MDHEN and CDR2 SYDVKM. V lost 9 bases and J lost 6; bases outside the gene matches: 5. The CDR3 is 13 amino acids. This CDR3 reads CASTTGSNSPLHF. CDR3 DNA: TGTGCCAGTACGACAGGGAGTAATTCACCCCTCCACTTT.

V gene TRBV5-1 combines with J gene TRBJ2-3; 8 nucleotides match TRBD2. CDR3 length: 19 amino acids. The junction had 18 bases not matched to a gene; V was cut back by 4 bases and J by 2 bases. The germline V gene encodes CDR1 SGHRS and CDR2 YFSETQ. The CDR3 here is CASSADPGLGTKNTDTQYF. CDR3 in DNA: TGCGCCAGCAGCGCGGACCCGGGACTAGGTACCAAAAACACAGATACGCAGTATTTT.

This chain connects TRBV7-8 to TRBJ2-2, with 15 bases lining up with TRBD2. Losses at the gene ends were 4 bases for V and 2 bases for J; bases not matched to a gene: 11. Looked up from germline, CDR1 is SGHVS and CDR2 is FQNEAQ. This CDR3 spans 20 amino acids. The CDR3 sequence is CASSWASRTSGRANTGELFF. The CDR3 coding sequence is TGTGCCAGCAGCTGGGCCAGTAGGACTAGCGGGAGGGCCAACACCGGGGAGCTGTTTTTT.

This chain connects TRBV7-9 to TRBJ1-2; 8 nucleotides agree with TRBD1. CDR1 is SEHNR and CDR2 is FQNEAQ in the germline V gene (reference sequence). The CDR3 has 13 amino acids. The V gene end was trimmed by 4 bases and the J gene end by 5 bases; junction bases not matched to a gene: 3. CDR3 loop: CASSSGQDYGYTF. In nucleotides, the CDR3 is TGTGCCAGCAGCTCGGGACAGGATTATGGCTACACCTTC.

J is TRBJ2-1 and V is TRBV7-9; no reliable D call. V shed 5 bases and J shed 9 bases, with 14 bases lying between them. Germline CDR1 reads SEHNR; CDR2 reads FQNEAQ (reference sequence). The CDR3 has 13 amino acids. CDR3 loop: CASSPSFVAEQFF. In DNA form, the CDR3 reads TGTGCCAGCAGCCCCTCATTCGTGGCTGAGCAGTTCTTC. Looking up the rest from reference TRBV7-9 and TRBJ2-1 gives the full variable domain: DTGVSQNPRHKITKRGQNVTFRCDPISEHNRLYWYRQTLGQGPEFLTYFQNEAQLEKSRLLSDRFSAERPKGSFSTLEIQRTEQGDSAMYLCASSPSFVAEQFFGPGTRLTVL.

The rearrangement uses TRBV7-2 and TRBJ2-1; 8 bases line up with TRBD2. There are 15 residues in the CDR3. V was pared by 2 bases and J by 7 bases, with 7 bases of the junction left unmatched. Looked up from germline, CDR1 is SGHTA and CDR2 is FQGNSA. The DNA for the CDR3 is TGTGCCAGCAGCTTACGGGGGGGGGCCTGGAATGAGCAGTTCTTC. It yields the protein CASSLRGGAWNEQFF. The full variable domain, its missing parts supplied by reference TRBV7-2 and TRBJ2-1, is GAGVSQSPSNKVTEKGKDVELRCDPISGHTALYWYRQSLGQGLEFLIYFQGNSAPDKSGLPSDRFSAERTGGSVSTLTIQRTQQEDSAVYLCASSLRGGAWNEQFFGPGTRLTVL.

A note on this clone: The junction does not match germline at one end; this may be a read error. The rearrangement links TRBV27 to TRBJ1-5, with D uncertain. Germline CDR1 reads MNHEY; CDR2 reads SMNVEV (reference sequence). The CDR3 length is 14 residues. CDR3 bases: TGTGCCAGCAGTTTATTGGGTTCCAATCAGCGCCAGCATTTT. Protein: CASSLLGSNQRQHF.

This clone has just a few counts. The CDR3 DNA sequence: TGTGCCAGCAGCTTGGCGGCGCGGGGTGAAAAACTGTTTTTT. Protein product: CASSLAARGEKLFF. The chain has TRBV5-6 and TRBJ1-4; D is ambiguous. The V end was cut by 0 bases, the J end by 7 bases, with 10 bases between. CDR3 size: 14 residues. CDR1 is SGHDT, CDR2 YYEEEE, per germline.

The rearrangement uses TRBV11-2 and TRBJ2-4; 7 positions match TRBD1. This CDR3 comprises 12 residues. The germline CDR1 and CDR2 sequences are SGHAT and FQNNGV. The ends lost 5 bases at V and 11 bases at J; junction bases unmatched: 6. In DNA form, the CDR3 reads TGTGCCAGCAGCCTCGGGACAGCTTTTCAGTACTTC. Its protein is CASSLGTAFQYF.